These 32 T cell receptor beta chains were sequenced from one sample in a study of immune cell composition in non-small cell lung cancer. TCRdb's copy holds only in-frame clones and misses some; the assay was immunoSEQ multiplex PCR. The data hold approximately 1,300 clones, with around 74% observed a single time. Input material: lung tumor tissue. The receptors stem from a human donor with non-small cell lung cancer.

This clone showed up just once. J is TRBJ1-2 and V is TRBV20-1; unclear D gene. The CDR3 spans 10 residues. The V end was cut by 5 bases, the J end by 5 bases, with 6 bases between. CDR1 is DFQATT and CDR2 is SNEGSKA in the germline V gene (reference sequence). The chain's CDR3 is CSAHSYGYTF. The CDR3 nucleotides are TGCAGTGCTCACAGTTATGGCTACACCTTC.

This clone was found once. V usage is TRBV7-3 and J usage is TRBJ2-1; 9 bases are a match to TRBD2. V lost 2 bases to trimming and J lost 5 bases; unmatched junction nucleotides: 13. CDR3 length: 18 amino acids. The V gene's germline CDR1 is SGHTA and CDR2 FQGTGA. As DNA, the CDR3 is TGTGCCAGCAGCTTACGGGGGGGTGGGGCGGGAGGGCACAATGAGCAGTTCTTC. Residues: CASSLRGGGAGGHNEQFF.

CDR3 in DNA: TGTGCCAGCAGCTCACCAAAAGGGGGCGCTTCAGTCCAAGAGACCCAGTACTTC. Translation: CASSSPKGGASVQETQYF. The chain joins TRBV7-2 to TRBJ2-5; 7 nucleotides align to TRBD1. Germline CDR1 is SGHTA and CDR2 is FQGNSA. The CDR3 consists of 18 residues. With 4 bases clipped from V and 1 base from J, the junction kept 15 bases outside the gene matches.

This sequence joins TRBV2 and TRBJ2-3, with TRBD2 identical over 13 bases. After removal of 7 bases from V and 5 bases from J, the junction contained 9 bases not matched to a gene. This CDR3 is 16 amino acids long. Germline CDR1 and CDR2: SNHLY and FYNNEI. As DNA, the CDR3 is TGTGCCAGCACTCTGGGGGGACTAGCGGGGCGAGATACGCAGTATTTT. Residues: CASTLGGLAGRDTQYF.

The V call is TRBV5-1, the J call TRBJ1-1, with D hard to call. V was cut by 2 bases and J by 5 bases, with 13 bases left in between. The CDR3 totals 14 residues. Germline values: CDR1 SGHRS, CDR2 YFSETQ. CDR3 DNA: TGCGCCAGCAGCTTTGAGGGAGAAGGGACTGAAGCTTTCTTT. Translating it yields CASSFEGEGTEAFF.

J is TRBJ1-6 and V is TRBV9, with TRBD1 matching 7 bases. Losses at the gene ends were 0 bases for V and 3 bases for J; bases not matched to a gene: 0. The germline V gene encodes CDR1 SGDLS and CDR2 YYNGEE. The CDR3 covers 15 residues. Here the CDR3 DNA reads TGTGCCAGCAGCGTAGGGGACAGCTATAATTCACCCCTCCACTTT. Translating it yields CASSVGDSYNSPLHF.

V usage is TRBV5-5 and J usage is TRBJ1-2; 10 bases map to TRBD1. This CDR3 spans 15 amino acids. J was trimmed by 3 bases and V by 4 bases; bases with no gene match: 6. CDR1 and CDR2 (germline): SGHKS, YYEKEE (reference sequence). CDR3: CASSLFGQGDYGYTF. The CDR3 coding sequence is TGTGCCAGCAGCCTCTTTGGACAGGGGGACTATGGCTACACCTTC.

This clone occurred once. The genes are TRBV30 and TRBJ1-2, with a weak D call TRBD1 (6 bases). The CDR3 contains 14 residues. The germline V and J ends were trimmed by 0 bases and 6 bases, with 14 bases remaining between them. Germline lookup yields CDR1 GTSNPN and CDR2 SVGIG (reference sequence). The CDR3 sequence is CAWSVSQGMDGYTF. The CDR3 DNA reads as TGTGCCTGGAGTGTAAGTCAGGGGATGGATGGCTACACCTTC.

The chain couples TRBV4-1 to TRBJ2-7, with D possibly matching TRBD1 (5 bases). The CDR3 length is 19 residues. Trimming cost V 4 bases and J 0 bases, with 25 bases left between them. Germline-derived CDR1 and CDR2 are MGHRA and YSYEKL. The CDR3 sequence: CASSRMLVSRALSSYEQYF. Written as DNA, the CDR3 is TGCGCCAGCAGCCGAATGCTCGTTTCCAGGGCACTAAGCTCCTACGAGCAGTACTTC.

This clone was found once. The chain links TRBV15 to TRBJ2-3; 12 bases fit TRBD2. V shed 4 bases, J shed 7 bases, and the junction held 6 bases outside the gene matches. The CDR3 has 15 amino acids. Germline V gene data show CDR1 as LNHNV and CDR2 as YYDKDF (reference sequence). The CDR3 is CATSTRLAGENTQYF. DNA for the CDR3: TGTGCCACCAGCACGAGACTAGCGGGGGAAAATACGCAGTATTTT.

The gene calls are TRBV4-1 and TRBJ2-1; 9 positions match TRBD2. J was trimmed by 9 bases and V by 0 bases; bases with no gene match: 12. The CDR3 is 17 amino acids. Per germline, CDR1 MGHRA and CDR2 YSYEKL. Written as DNA, the CDR3 is TGCGCCAGCAGCCAAGAGACCGGGACTAGCTCTTCCGGTGAGCAGTTCTTC. This translates into CASSQETGTSSSGEQFF.

This sequence joins TRBV18 and TRBJ2-1; 9 bases map to TRBD1. The CDR3 runs to 15 residues. The trim removed 0 bases at V and 3 bases at J, leaving 0 bases unmatched. Germline V CDR1 and CDR2: KGHSH, LQKENI. Here the CDR3 DNA reads TGTGCCAGCTCACCACCGACAGGGGGCTACAATGAGCAGTTCTTC. This sequence encodes CASSPPTGGYNEQFF.

V gene TRBV30 combines with J gene TRBJ2-7; D may be TRBD1 (7 bases). V lost 5 bases and J lost 7, with 27 bases in between. CDR3 length equals 16 residues. Per the germline V gene, CDR1 is GTSNPN and CDR2 is SVGIG (reference sequence). DNA of the CDR3: TGTGCCTGGGGAACCGGAGGGGCAGGGGGTATAAGGGAGCAGTACTTC. This encodes CAWGTGGAGGIREQYF. The whole variable domain, remainder taken from reference TRBV30 and TRBJ2-7, is SQTIHQWPATLVQPVGSPLSLECTVEGTSNPNLYWYRQAAGRGLQLLFYSVGIGQISSEVPQNLSASRPQDRQFILSSKKLLLSDSGFYLCAWGTGGAGGIREQYFGPGTRLTVT.

The chain employs TRBV6-1 and TRBJ1-2; TRBD1 is a possible D gene (5 bases). CDR1 MNHNS and CDR2 SASEGT come from the germline V gene. CDR3 length: 13 residues. V lost 2 bases, J lost 4 bases, and 8 bases lay in between. Here the CDR3 reads CASSEIGAYGYTF. The CDR3, as DNA: TGTGCCAGCAGTGAAATAGGGGCCTATGGCTACACCTTC.

The J gene is TRBJ1-3, the V gene TRBV6-5, with TRBD1 as a possible D gene (6 bases). Germline V gives CDR1 MNHEY, CDR2 SVGAGI. Between the trimmed V and J ends, which lost 0 bases and 5 bases, there was a span of 14 bases. The CDR3 is 16 amino acids. DNA for the CDR3: TGTGCCAGCAGTTACTCGTTCACAGGGCAGAGAAACACCATATATTTT. This codes for CASSYSFTGQRNTIYF.

This chain links TRBV7-2 with TRBJ2-5; 8 bases match TRBD1. The CDR3 sequence is 14 residues long. CDR1 is SGHTA and CDR2 is FQGNSA in the germline V gene. V gave up 6 bases and J gave up 4 bases; unmatched junction bases: 7. The CDR3 is CASRSFDRGETQYF. CDR3 nucleotides: TGTGCCAGCAGAAGCTTCGACAGGGGAGAGACCCAGTACTTC.

The chain combines TRBV5-4 with TRBJ1-2, with D possibly being TRBD1 (6 bases). Trimming cost V 4 bases and J 8 bases, with 21 bases left between them. This CDR3 is 15 amino acids long. Germline lookup yields CDR1 SGHNT and CDR2 YYREEE (reference sequence). The CDR3 nucleotides read TGTGCCAGCAGCCCCCAACTCAGGGGTGGTGACGGCTACACCTTC. Its translation is CASSPQLRGGDGYTF.

This sequence joins TRBV27 and TRBJ1-3; unclear D gene. Trimming removed 4 bases from V and 4 bases from J, with 17 bases in between. The CDR3 runs 16 residues. From germline, CDR1 is MNHEY and CDR2 SMNVEV (reference sequence). The CDR3 loop is CASSSNLRSGGNTIYF. The CDR3 bases are TGTGCCAGCAGTTCTAATCTTCGTTCGGGAGGAAACACCATATATTTT.

The chain carries TRBV10-3 and TRBJ1-2; maybe TRBD1 (6 bases). This CDR3 contains 15 residues. Germline-derived CDR1 and CDR2 are ENHRY and SYGVKD. V shed 4 bases and J shed 2 bases, with 14 bases lying between them. CDR3 protein: CAISGEPTGNYGYTF. The CDR3 nucleotides are TGTGCCATCAGTGGGGAACCGACAGGCAACTATGGCTACACCTTC.

The chain has TRBV7-2 and TRBJ2-3; 7 nucleotides align to TRBD2. After removal of 1 base from V and 4 bases from J, the junction contained 5 bases not matched to a gene. CDR3 size: 15 residues. CDR1 is SGHTA, CDR2 FQGNSA, per germline. DNA of the CDR3: TGTGCCAGCAGCTTAGAGGCCCGGGAGGCAGATACGCAGTATTTT. It yields the protein CASSLEAREADTQYF.

This clone was counted a few times. This rearrangement joins TRBV6-5 to TRBJ1-5; tentatively, D is TRBD1 (6 bases). There are 13 residues in the CDR3. Germline CDR1 and CDR2: MNHEY and SVGAGI. V was cut by 5 bases and J by 12 bases, with 17 bases left in between. For the CDR3, the DNA is TGTGCCAGCAGTGCAACCGAAACAGGGTACCAGCATTTT. It codes for CASSATETGYQHF.

The chain links TRBV7-2 to TRBJ1-3; the D gene is possibly TRBD1 (5 bases). Germline CDR1 is SGHTA and CDR2 is FQGNSA. The germline V and J ends were trimmed by 5 bases and 2 bases, with 13 bases remaining between them. CDR3 length: 15 residues. The CDR3 loop is CASSVDSKTGNTIYF. The CDR3 DNA reads as TGTGCCAGCAGCGTAGACAGTAAAACTGGAAACACCATATATTTT. Supplemented by reference TRBV7-2 and TRBJ1-3, the full variable domain reads GAGVSQSPSNKVTEKGKDVELRCDPISGHTALYWYRQSLGQGLEFLIYFQGNSAPDKSGLPSDRFSAERTGGSVSTLTIQRTQQEDSAVYLCASSVDSKTGNTIYFGEGSWLTVV.

This clone has a handful of counts. At one of its ends the junction is not consistent with the germline gene, which may arise from a read error. The V and J genes are TRBV7-7 and TRBJ2-1, with 9 bases fitting TRBD1. Germline CDR1 SSHAT, CDR2 FNYEAQ (reference sequence). The CDR3 spans 14 residues. For the CDR3, the DNA is TGTGCTAGCAGCTTGGGGACAGGGAGGTATGAGCAGTTCTTC. Amino acid sequence: CASSLGTGRYEQFF.

This chain uses TRBV5-1 with TRBJ2-5; 10 bases align to TRBD2. V dropped 4 bases and J dropped 4; count of bases not matched to a gene: 4. The CDR3 length is 14 residues. Germline V lookup: CDR1 SGHRS, CDR2 YFSETQ. The CDR3, as DNA: TGCGCCAGCAGCCCTAGCGGGAGCTTAGAGACCCAGTACTTC. It encodes CASSPSGSLETQYF.

This clone has more than one count but fewer than ten. The chain recombines TRBV5-5 with TRBJ2-5; D unclear. Germline loops: CDR1 SGHKS, CDR2 YYEKEE (reference sequence). This CDR3 comprises 13 residues. With 2 bases removed from V and 3 bases from J, the gap between germline ends came to 8 bases. The CDR3 nucleotides read TGTGCCAGCAGCTTCACAGCTAAAGAGACCCAGTACTTC. Translated, it gives CASSFTAKETQYF.

The chain has TRBV5-1 and TRBJ2-1, with TRBD2 identical over 9 bases. The CDR3 sequence is 18 residues long. Germline CDR1 is SGHRS and CDR2 is YFSETQ. Trimming cost V 0 bases and J 0 bases; bases outside gene matches: 7. The CDR3 DNA follows: TGCGCCAGCAGCTTGGAACCTAGCGGGATTAGCTCCTACAATGAGCAGTTCTTC. Translating gives CASSLEPSGISSYNEQFF. Supplemented by reference TRBV5-1 and TRBJ2-1, the full variable domain reads KAGVTQTPRYLIKTRGQQVTLSCSPISGHRSVSWYQQTPGQGLQFLFEYFSETQRNKGNFPGRFSGRQFSNSRSEMNVSTLELGDSALYLCASSLEPSGISSYNEQFFGPGTRLTVL.

The chain uses TRBV2 and TRBJ2-3, with a possible D match to TRBD2 (6 bases). There are 13 residues in the CDR3. V was clipped by 8 bases and J by 2 bases, with 11 bases between them. Germline-derived CDR1 and CDR2 are SNHLY and FYNNEI. In nucleotides, the CDR3 is TGTGCCAGCCGCGGGGAGAACACAGATACGCAGTATTTT. Translation: CASRGENTDTQYF.

CDR3 nucleotides: TGTGCCAGCAGGGGACTAGCGGGGGGAAATGAGCAGTTCTTC. This translates into CASRGLAGGNEQFF. V is TRBV7-2 and J is TRBJ2-1, with TRBD2 matching over 15 bases. The CDR3 extends over 14 amino acids. The germline gives CDR1 SGHTA, CDR2 FQGNSA. J was trimmed by 7 bases and V by 6 bases; bases with no gene match: 1.

The gene calls are TRBV7-3 and TRBJ2-2; 9 bases match TRBD2. Germline CDR1 is SGHTA and CDR2 is FQGTGA. This CDR3 has 16 amino acids. The V segment lost 1 base and the J segment 6 bases; nucleotides outside the gene matches: 6. CDR3 amino acids: CASSLNAGGSAGELFF. The CDR3 region has the DNA TGTGCCAGCAGCTTAAACGCGGGAGGGAGTGCCGGGGAGCTGTTTTTT.

The table lists this clone with a few counts. CDR3 nucleotide sequence: TGTGCCAGCAGCGAAATACCGGGGACCTACGAGCAGTACTTC. Its protein is CASSEIPGTYEQYF. The chain is built from TRBV7-2 and TRBJ2-7; D is perhaps TRBD2 (5 bases). CDR3 length equals 14 residues. V was trimmed by 5 bases and J by 2 bases, leaving 13 bases between them. Germline V gene lookup returns CDR1 SGHTA and CDR2 FQGNSA.

The chain recombines TRBV7-8 with TRBJ1-4; TRBD1 aligns across 8 bases. V shed 4 bases and J 3 bases; nucleotides not matched to a gene: 4. Germline V lookup: CDR1 SGHVS, CDR2 FQNEAQ. The CDR3 sequence is 15 residues long. The chain's CDR3 is CASSSQGAANEKLFF. CDR3 nucleotide sequence: TGTGCCAGCAGCTCGCAGGGGGCCGCTAATGAAAAACTGTTTTTT.

The chain recombines TRBV30 with TRBJ1-1, with D maybe TRBD1 (5 bases). The CDR3 extends over 14 amino acids. Germline V gives CDR1 GTSNPN, CDR2 SVGIG (reference sequence). Trimming cost V 5 bases and J 2 bases, with 15 bases left between them. CDR3 bases: TGTGCCTGGGTAGGAGGGGTTGTCAACACTGAAGCTTTCTTT. Translating gives CAWVGGVVNTEAFF.